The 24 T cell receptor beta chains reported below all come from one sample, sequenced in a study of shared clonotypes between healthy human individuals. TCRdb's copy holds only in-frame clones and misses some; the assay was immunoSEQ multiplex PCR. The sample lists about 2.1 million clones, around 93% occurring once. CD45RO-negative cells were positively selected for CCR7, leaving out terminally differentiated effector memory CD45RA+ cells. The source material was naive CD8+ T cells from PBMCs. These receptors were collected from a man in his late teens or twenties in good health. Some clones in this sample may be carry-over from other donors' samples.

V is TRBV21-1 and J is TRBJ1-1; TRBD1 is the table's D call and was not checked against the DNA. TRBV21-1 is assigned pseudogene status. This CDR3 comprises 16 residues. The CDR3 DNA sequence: TGTGCCAGCAGCAAGGATTGGGACAGGGCGAACACTGAAGCTTTCTTT. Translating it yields CASSKDWDRANTEAFF.

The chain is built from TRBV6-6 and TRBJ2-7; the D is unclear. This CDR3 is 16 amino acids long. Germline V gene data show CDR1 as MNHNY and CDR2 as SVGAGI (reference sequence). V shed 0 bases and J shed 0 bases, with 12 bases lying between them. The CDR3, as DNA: TGTGCCAGCAGTTACTCGCCAACCTCCCCCTCCTACGAGCAGTACTTC. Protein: CASSYSPTSPSYEQYF.

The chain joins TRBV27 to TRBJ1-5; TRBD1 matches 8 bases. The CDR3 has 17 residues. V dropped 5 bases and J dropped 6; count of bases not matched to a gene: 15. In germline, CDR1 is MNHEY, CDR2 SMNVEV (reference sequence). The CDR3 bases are TGTGCCAGCAGTCCACAACCCGGACAGGGCCCGGGTCAGCCCCAGCATTTT. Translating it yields CASSPQPGQGPGQPQHF.

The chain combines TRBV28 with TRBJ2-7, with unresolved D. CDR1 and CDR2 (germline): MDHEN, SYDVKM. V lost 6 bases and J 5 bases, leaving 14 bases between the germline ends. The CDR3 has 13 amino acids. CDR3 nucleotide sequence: TGTGCCAGCAGCCTTGGACGTCTTGACGAGCAGTACTTC. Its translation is CASSLGRLDEQYF.

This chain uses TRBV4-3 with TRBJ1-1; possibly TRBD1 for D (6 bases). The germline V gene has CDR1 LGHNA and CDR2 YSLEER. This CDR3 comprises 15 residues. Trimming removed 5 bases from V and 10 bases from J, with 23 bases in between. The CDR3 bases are TGCGCCAGCAGCGGAAGGGGGGGCAGGAGTGGGTCAGCTTTCTTT. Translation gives CASSGRGGRSGSAFF.

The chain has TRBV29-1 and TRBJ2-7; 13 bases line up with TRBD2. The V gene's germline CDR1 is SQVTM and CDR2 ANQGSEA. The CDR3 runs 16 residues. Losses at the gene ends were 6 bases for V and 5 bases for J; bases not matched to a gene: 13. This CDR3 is CSVQLAGGIESNEQYF. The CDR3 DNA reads TGCAGCGTCCAACTAGCGGGAGGGATCGAATCTAACGAGCAGTACTTC.

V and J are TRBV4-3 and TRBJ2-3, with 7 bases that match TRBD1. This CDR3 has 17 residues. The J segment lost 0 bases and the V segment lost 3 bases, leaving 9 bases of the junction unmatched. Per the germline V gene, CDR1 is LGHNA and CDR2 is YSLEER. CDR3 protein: CASSHTYRGMSTDTQYF. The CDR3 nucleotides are TGCGCCAGCAGCCATACATACAGGGGTATGAGCACAGATACGCAGTATTTT.

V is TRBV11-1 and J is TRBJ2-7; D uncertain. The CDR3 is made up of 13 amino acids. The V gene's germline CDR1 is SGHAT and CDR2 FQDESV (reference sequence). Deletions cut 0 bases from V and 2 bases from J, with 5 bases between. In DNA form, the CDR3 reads TGTGCCAGCAGCTTAGCGGGTACCTACGAGCAGTACTTC. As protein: CASSLAGTYEQYF.

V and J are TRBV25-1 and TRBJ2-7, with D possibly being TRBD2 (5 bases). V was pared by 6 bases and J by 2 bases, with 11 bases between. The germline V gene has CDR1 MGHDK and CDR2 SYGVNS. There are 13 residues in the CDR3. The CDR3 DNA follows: TGTGCCAGCAGGAGTGCGGGCACCTACGAGCAGTACTTC. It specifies CASRSAGTYEQYF.

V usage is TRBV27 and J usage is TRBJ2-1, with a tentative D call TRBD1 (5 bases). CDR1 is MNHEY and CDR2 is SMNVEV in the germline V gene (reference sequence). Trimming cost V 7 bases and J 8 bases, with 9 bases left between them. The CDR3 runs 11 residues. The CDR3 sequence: CASTLGDEQFF. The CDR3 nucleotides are TGTGCCAGCACCCTAGGGGATGAGCAGTTCTTC.

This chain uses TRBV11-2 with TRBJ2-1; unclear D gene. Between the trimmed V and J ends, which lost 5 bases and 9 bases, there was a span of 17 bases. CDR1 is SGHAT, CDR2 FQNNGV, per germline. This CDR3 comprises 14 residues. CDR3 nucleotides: TGTGCCAGCAGCCACGTTGGGTCCGGTGGTGAGCAGTTCTTC. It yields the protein CASSHVGSGGEQFF.

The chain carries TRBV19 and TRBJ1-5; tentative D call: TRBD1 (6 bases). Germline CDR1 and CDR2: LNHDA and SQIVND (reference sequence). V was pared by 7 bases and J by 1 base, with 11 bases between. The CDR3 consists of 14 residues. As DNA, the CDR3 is TGTGCCAGTACCGAAACAGGGAGCAATCAGCCCCAGCATTTT. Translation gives CASTETGSNQPQHF.

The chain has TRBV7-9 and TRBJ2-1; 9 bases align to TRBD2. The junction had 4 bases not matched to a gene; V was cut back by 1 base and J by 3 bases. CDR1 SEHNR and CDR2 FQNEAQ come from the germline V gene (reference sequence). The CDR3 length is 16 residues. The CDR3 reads CASSLEALAGYNEQFF. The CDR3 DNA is TGTGCCAGCAGCTTAGAGGCACTAGCGGGCTACAATGAGCAGTTCTTC.

CDR3 sequence: CASSSLAGGRTGELFF. The DNA of the CDR3 is TGTGCCAGCAGTAGCCTAGCGGGAGGGCGTACCGGGGAGCTGTTTTTT. This chain connects TRBV28 to TRBJ2-2; 12 bases fit TRBD2. This CDR3 spans 16 amino acids. With V trimmed by 5 bases and J by 5 bases, 6 bases remained unmatched. Germline V gives CDR1 MDHEN, CDR2 SYDVKM.

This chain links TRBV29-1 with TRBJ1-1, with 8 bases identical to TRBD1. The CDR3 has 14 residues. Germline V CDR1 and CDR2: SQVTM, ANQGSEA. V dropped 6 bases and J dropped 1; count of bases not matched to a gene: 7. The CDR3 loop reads CSVRYGQGNTEAFF. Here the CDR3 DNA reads TGCAGCGTCCGATACGGACAGGGGAACACTGAAGCTTTCTTT.

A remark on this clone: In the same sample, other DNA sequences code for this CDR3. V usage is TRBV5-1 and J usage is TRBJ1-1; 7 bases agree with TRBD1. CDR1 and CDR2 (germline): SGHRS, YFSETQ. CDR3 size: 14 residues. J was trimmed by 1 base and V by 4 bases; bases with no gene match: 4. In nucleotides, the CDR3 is TGCGCCAGCAGCCAGACAGGGACGAACACTGAAGCTTTCTTT. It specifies CASSQTGTNTEAFF.

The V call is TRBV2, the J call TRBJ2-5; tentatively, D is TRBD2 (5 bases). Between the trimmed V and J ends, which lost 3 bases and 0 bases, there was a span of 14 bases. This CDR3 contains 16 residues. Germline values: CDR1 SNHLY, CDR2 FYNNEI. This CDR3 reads CASSDLAVANQETQYF. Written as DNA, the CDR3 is TGTGCCAGCAGTGACCTGGCCGTAGCGAACCAAGAGACCCAGTACTTC.

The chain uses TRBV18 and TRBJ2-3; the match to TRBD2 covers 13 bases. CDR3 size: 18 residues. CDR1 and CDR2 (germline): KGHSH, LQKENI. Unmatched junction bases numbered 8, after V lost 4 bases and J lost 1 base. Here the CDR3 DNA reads TGTGCCAGCTCACTAGGACTAGCGGGAGTCTTGGGCACAGATACGCAGTATTTT. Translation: CASSLGLAGVLGTDTQYF.

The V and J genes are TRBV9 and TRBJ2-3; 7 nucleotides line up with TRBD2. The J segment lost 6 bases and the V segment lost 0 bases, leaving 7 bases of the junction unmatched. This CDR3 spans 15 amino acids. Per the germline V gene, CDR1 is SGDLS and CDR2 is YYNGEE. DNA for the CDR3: TGTGCCAGCAGCGTAGCCGGGGGGAGCCTCGATACGCAGTATTTT. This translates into CASSVAGGSLDTQYF. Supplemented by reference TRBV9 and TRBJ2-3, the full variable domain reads DSGVTQTPKHLITATGQRVTLRCSPRSGDLSVYWYQQSLDQGLQFLIQYYNGEERAKGNILERFSAQQFPDLHSELNLSSLELGDSALYFCASSVAGGSLDTQYFGPGTRLTVL.

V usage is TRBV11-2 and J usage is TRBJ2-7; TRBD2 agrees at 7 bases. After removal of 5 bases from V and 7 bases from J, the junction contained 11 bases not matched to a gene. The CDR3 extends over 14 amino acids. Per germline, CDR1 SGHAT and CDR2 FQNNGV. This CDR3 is CASSEAGRKREQYF. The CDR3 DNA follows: TGTGCCAGCAGCGAAGCGGGACGGAAAAGGGAGCAGTACTTC.

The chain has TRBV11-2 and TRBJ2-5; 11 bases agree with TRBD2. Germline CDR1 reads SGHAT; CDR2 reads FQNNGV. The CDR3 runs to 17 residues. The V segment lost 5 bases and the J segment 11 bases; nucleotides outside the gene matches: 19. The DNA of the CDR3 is TGTGCCAGCAGCCGAAGTCAGGTACTAGCGGGAGCGGGAGAGCAGTACTTC. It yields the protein CASSRSQVLAGAGEQYF.

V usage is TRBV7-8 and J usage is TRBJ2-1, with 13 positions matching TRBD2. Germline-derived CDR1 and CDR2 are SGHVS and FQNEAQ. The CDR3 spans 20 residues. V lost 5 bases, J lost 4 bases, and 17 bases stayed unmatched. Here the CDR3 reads CASSPGLAGPVPGQYNEQFF. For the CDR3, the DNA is TGTGCCAGCAGCCCGGGACTAGCGGGACCCGTTCCGGGGCAGTACAATGAGCAGTTCTTC.

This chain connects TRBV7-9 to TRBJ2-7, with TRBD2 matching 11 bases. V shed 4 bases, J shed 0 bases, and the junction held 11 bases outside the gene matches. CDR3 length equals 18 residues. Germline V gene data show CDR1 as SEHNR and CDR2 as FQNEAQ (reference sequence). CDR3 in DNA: TGTGCCAGCAGCTCCCAGACTAGCGGGGTCCGAAGCTCCTACGAGCAGTACTTC. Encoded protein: CASSSQTSGVRSSYEQYF.

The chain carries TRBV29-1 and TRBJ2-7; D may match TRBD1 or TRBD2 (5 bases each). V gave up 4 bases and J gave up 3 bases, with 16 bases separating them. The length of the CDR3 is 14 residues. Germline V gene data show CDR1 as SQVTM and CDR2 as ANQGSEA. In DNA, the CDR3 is TGCAGCGTTGTGGGACCCTCGTCGATCTACGAGCAGTACTTC. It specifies CSVVGPSSIYEQYF.